The 5 T cell receptor beta chains listed next were all sequenced from one sample in a study of T-cell memory formation after mild COVID-19. TCRdb reanalysed the 5' RACE reads using MiXCR and keeps one entry per CDR3 protein. The data show hundreds of thousands of distinct CDR3 sequences, with about a fifth seen just once and roughly 8.3% held by the top ten. Material for sequencing was PBMCs or a T cell subset sorted from them (not recorded which). The origin of the receptors is an adult woman who had mild COVID-19 (a few samples of this study predate the infection). Cell type and time point are not known.

V is TRBV10-2 and J is TRBJ2-1, with TRBD2 matching over 8 bases. CDR3 size: 16 residues. J lost 0 bases, V lost 8 bases, and 9 bases had no gene match. CDR1 WSHSY and CDR2 SAAADI come from the germline V gene. In DNA form, the CDR3 reads TGCGCCAGCGGGGGACTAGTCCCCCACTCCTACAATGAGCAGTTCTTC. Translated: CASGGLVPHSYNEQFF.

J is TRBJ1-1 and V is TRBV5-8; D unclear. V was shortened by 4 bases and J by 1 base, with 17 bases between the two germline ends. Germline V gene data show CDR1 as SGHTS and CDR2 as YDEGEE. The length of the CDR3 is 16 residues. CDR3 sequence: CASSLTTKTGNTEAFF. DNA for the CDR3: TGTGCCAGCAGCCTTACTACCAAGACTGGGAACACTGAAGCTTTCTTT.

This clonotype appeared a few times. V usage is TRBV5-1 and J usage is TRBJ1-1, with 11 nucleotides matching TRBD1. The V and J ends lost 0 bases and 7 bases, in that order; junction bases with no gene match: 5. Germline lookup yields CDR1 SGHRS and CDR2 YFSETQ. The CDR3 consists of 15 residues. The CDR3 spells CASSLERTGGHEAFF. CDR3 in DNA: TGCGCCAGCAGCTTGGAACGGACAGGGGGCCATGAAGCTTTCTTT.

This clonotype was counted a few times. This chain's CDR3 is CASSLTFLPGNEQFF. The CDR3 nucleotides are TGTGCCAGCAGCTTAACGTTTCTTCCCGGGAATGAGCAGTTCTTC. J is TRBJ2-1 and V is TRBV7-3, with D unresolved. Trimming took 0 bases from V and 7 from J, leaving 13 bases between them. The germline V gene encodes CDR1 SGHTA and CDR2 FQGTGA. The CDR3 is made up of 15 amino acids.

The chain carries TRBV7-9 and TRBJ2-7; 10 nucleotides line up with TRBD2. The CDR3 extends over 17 amino acids. The trim removed 1 base at V and 2 bases at J, leaving 8 bases unmatched. Germline values: CDR1 SEHNR, CDR2 FQNEAQ (reference sequence). The CDR3 sequence is CASSLGRTSGYAYEQYF. The DNA of the CDR3 is TGTGCCAGCAGCTTAGGCCGGACTAGCGGCTACGCCTACGAGCAGTACTTC.